Below, 23 T cell receptor beta chains from the same sample are listed, as sequenced in a study of T cell responses to AZD1222 COVID-19 vaccine. TCRdb's table, derived via immunoSEQ multiplex PCR, lists solely in-frame clones and lacks some. The sample records approximately 200,000 clones, about 91% being singletons. Sequencing used peripheral blood, obtained on day 0 of AZD1222 vaccination. All receptors come from an adult in good health.

The V gene is TRBV30, the J gene TRBJ2-7, with 10 positions matching TRBD2. CDR3 length equals 14 residues. Germline trimming cut 1 base from V and 4 bases from J; bases unmatched to any gene: 4. From germline, CDR1 is GTSNPN and CDR2 SVGIG (reference sequence). This CDR3 is CAWSAFSGGYEQYF. The DNA for the CDR3 is TGTGCCTGGAGTGCTTTTAGCGGGGGGTACGAGCAGTACTTC.

This chain joins TRBV5-4 and TRBJ2-5, with 8 bases identical to TRBD1. Germline trimming cut 7 bases from V and 5 bases from J; bases unmatched to any gene: 16. Germline loops: CDR1 SGHNT, CDR2 YYREEE (reference sequence). The CDR3 extends over 16 amino acids. CDR3 sequence reads: CASWPPGGRSDETQYF. In DNA, the CDR3 is TGTGCCAGCTGGCCCCCAGGGGGCCGGTCGGACGAGACCCAGTACTTC.

The CDR3 coding sequence is TGTGCCAGCAGCTTAGCGCAGAGCAGGGGCCGTAACACTGAAGCTTTCTTT. Translated: CASSLAQSRGRNTEAFF. The chain links TRBV7-8 to TRBJ1-1; TRBD1 is a possible D gene (6 bases). Germline V gives CDR1 SGHVS, CDR2 FQNEAQ. Trimming left V 0 bases short and J 2 bases short, with 16 bases between. This CDR3 is 17 amino acids long.

The V gene is TRBV24-1, the J gene TRBJ2-7; TRBD1 matches at 10 bases. V shed 2 bases, J shed 2 bases, and the junction held 11 bases outside the gene matches. The CDR3 consists of 18 residues. Germline V gene sequence: CDR1 KGHDR, CDR2 SFDVKD. The chain's CDR3 is CATSDSRVDRGRTYEQYF. CDR3 coding DNA: TGTGCCACCAGTGATTCCCGAGTGGACAGGGGGAGGACCTACGAGCAGTACTTC.

J is TRBJ1-2 and V is TRBV28, with a weak D call TRBD1 (5 bases). This CDR3 has 13 amino acids. Germline assignment: CDR1 MDHEN and CDR2 SYDVKM. Trimming removed 6 bases at V and 2 bases at J, with 10 bases between. DNA for the CDR3: TGTGCCAGCAGGGGGACGGGCAACTATGGCTACACCTTC. This sequence encodes CASRGTGNYGYTF.

This clone was found a few times. This chain connects TRBV12-3 or TRBV12-4 to TRBJ2-7; D is uncertain. There are 12 residues in the CDR3. V shed 0 bases and J shed 6 bases, with 6 bases lying between them. CDR3: CASSLARLEQYF. The DNA of the CDR3 is TGTGCCAGCAGTTTAGCGCGGCTCGAGCAGTACTTC.

The V call is TRBV5-1, the J call TRBJ2-1, with D possibly being TRBD1 (5 bases). V was shortened by 4 bases and J by 8 bases, with 22 bases between the two germline ends. In germline, CDR1 is SGHRS, CDR2 YFSETQ. This CDR3 has 16 residues. The DNA of the CDR3 is TGCGCCAGCAGCAAACGACACGGTTCCAAGACAGATGAGCAGTTCTTC. Encoded protein: CASSKRHGSKTDEQFF.

The V call is TRBV7-2, the J call TRBJ1-5; 7 nucleotides agree with TRBD1. Germline assignment: CDR1 SGHTA and CDR2 FQGNSA. The V gene end was trimmed by 4 bases and the J gene end by 1 base; junction bases not matched to a gene: 4. The CDR3 length is 15 residues. CDR3 nucleotides: TGTGCCAGCAGCTCGACAGGGCTAAGCAATCAGCCCCAGCATTTT. As protein: CASSSTGLSNQPQHF.

J is TRBJ1-5 and V is TRBV18; 8 bases map to TRBD1. J was trimmed by 5 bases and V by 4 bases; bases with no gene match: 4. Germline V CDR1 and CDR2: KGHSH, LQKENI. The CDR3 runs 14 residues. CDR3 amino acids: CASSQDRDDQPQHF. Here the CDR3 DNA reads TGTGCCAGCTCACAGGACAGGGACGATCAGCCCCAGCATTTT.

This chain connects TRBV19 to TRBJ2-3; the D gene could be TRBD1 or TRBD2 (7 bases each). This CDR3 is built from 15 residues. CDR1 and CDR2 (germline): LNHDA, SQIVND (reference sequence). V was shortened by 3 bases and J by 5 bases, with 15 bases between the two germline ends. CDR3 sequence: CASSMGGDRRDTQYF. The CDR3 DNA sequence: TGTGCCAGTAGTATGGGAGGGGACAGAAGAGATACGCAGTATTTT.

Here the CDR3 DNA reads TGTGCCACTAGCGGGGACATCACAGATACGCAGTATTTT. It translates to CATSGDITDTQYF. The chain joins TRBV7-2 to TRBJ2-3; 9 bases map to TRBD2. The CDR3 consists of 13 residues. Germline CDR1 and CDR2: SGHTA and FQGNSA. V shed 10 bases and J 2 bases; nucleotides not matched to a gene: 4.

The rearrangement joins TRBV18 to TRBJ1-1; possible D gene TRBD1, 6 bases. The CDR3 is 15 residues long. CDR1 is KGHSH and CDR2 is LQKENI in the germline V gene. Trimming cost V 3 bases and J 3 bases, with 14 bases left between them. Written as DNA, the CDR3 is TGTGCCAGCTCACCCTTACAGGGTAGGGACACTGAAGCTTTCTTT. Its protein is CASSPLQGRDTEAFF.

This chain connects TRBV3-1 (or the pseudogene TRBV3-2) to TRBJ1-2, with a weak D call TRBD1 (6 bases). The CDR3 consists of 16 residues. With 5 bases removed from V and 4 bases from J, the gap between germline ends came to 20 bases. Per germline, CDR1 LGHDT and CDR2 YNNKEL (reference sequence). The CDR3 reads CASSTYRTDGVYGYTF. Written as DNA, the CDR3 is TGTGCCAGCAGCACCTATAGGACAGATGGAGTCTATGGCTACACCTTC.

The gene calls are TRBV5-1 and TRBJ2-3; D unclear. V lost 0 bases and J 6 bases, leaving 11 bases between the germline ends. Per the germline V gene, CDR1 is SGHRS and CDR2 is YFSETQ. The CDR3 is made up of 14 amino acids. The CDR3 is CASSLAVGTDTQYF. CDR3 in DNA: TGCGCCAGCAGCTTGGCCGTGGGTACCGATACGCAGTATTTT.

The rearrangement links TRBV5-6 to TRBJ2-3, with TRBD2 as a possible D gene (6 bases). CDR3 length equals 14 residues. V shed 6 bases and J shed 2 bases, with 13 bases lying between them. Per the germline V gene, CDR1 is SGHDT and CDR2 is YYEEEE. In DNA form, the CDR3 reads TGTGCCAGCACCCCGACTAGACTCACAGATACGCAGTATTTT. Its protein is CASTPTRLTDTQYF.

This rearrangement joins TRBV4-1 to TRBJ1-1; unclear D gene. Trimming took off 1 base at V and 0 bases at J, with 12 bases between the two ends. Germline values: CDR1 MGHRA, CDR2 YSYEKL. CDR3 length: 16 amino acids. The chain's CDR3 is CASSQVAGSLNTEAFF. Written as DNA, the CDR3 is TGCGCCAGCAGCCAAGTCGCCGGGTCCCTGAACACTGAAGCTTTCTTT.

CDR3: CASSKRGPLTDTQYF. In DNA form, the CDR3 reads TGTGCCAGCAGCAAAAGAGGTCCCCTCACAGATACGCAGTATTTT. The gene calls are TRBV3-1 (or the pseudogene TRBV3-2) and TRBJ2-3; D is unresolved. Germline V gives CDR1 LGHDT, CDR2 YNNKEL (reference sequence). V was trimmed by 5 bases and J by 2 bases, leaving 14 bases between them. CDR3 size: 15 residues.

This chain connects TRBV4-2 to TRBJ2-1; 8 nucleotides align to TRBD2. V lost 4 bases and J lost 8; bases outside the gene matches: 7. The CDR3 loop spans 14 amino acids. Looked up from germline, CDR1 is LGHNA and CDR2 is YNFKEQ. CDR3: CASSREGTSDEQFF. The CDR3, as DNA: TGTGCCAGCAGCCGGGAGGGGACTAGTGATGAGCAGTTCTTC.

The chain combines TRBV2 with TRBJ2-2; D might be TRBD2 (6 bases). The CDR3 is made up of 13 amino acids. Germline V lookup: CDR1 SNHLY, CDR2 FYNNEI. V gave up 6 bases and J gave up 5 bases, with 10 bases separating them. CDR3 amino acids: CASSGSRTGELFF. The CDR3 DNA reads TGTGCCAGCAGCGGGAGTAGGACCGGGGAGCTGTTTTTT.

The V gene is TRBV9, the J gene TRBJ1-2; the match to TRBD1 covers 9 bases. The junction had 13 bases not matched to a gene; V was cut back by 4 bases and J by 3 bases. The CDR3 consists of 17 residues. Germline V CDR1 and CDR2: SGDLS, YYNGEE. CDR3 sequence: CASSRGTGSLLDYGYTF. The CDR3 region has the DNA TGTGCCAGCAGCCGAGGGACAGGGTCACTTTTAGACTATGGCTACACCTTC.

This sequence joins TRBV3-1 (or the pseudogene TRBV3-2) and TRBJ2-3; 10 bases map to TRBD2. Germline loops: CDR1 LGHDT, CDR2 YNNKEL (reference sequence). V gave up 4 bases and J gave up 2 bases; unmatched junction bases: 3. CDR3 length: 15 residues. The CDR3 DNA reads as TGTGCCAGCAGCCTTGGACTAGCGGCCACAGATACGCAGTATTTT. Translation gives CASSLGLAATDTQYF.

The chain has TRBV4-1 and TRBJ2-4, with D tentatively TRBD2 (5 bases). Germline-derived CDR1 and CDR2 are MGHRA and YSYEKL. CDR3 length: 15 amino acids. V lost 2 bases and J lost 2, with 10 bases in between. The CDR3, as DNA: TGCGCCAGCAGCCAATTGACGGGGACCAAAAACATTCAGTACTTC. It specifies CASSQLTGTKNIQYF.

The chain is built from TRBV28 and TRBJ2-1; tentative D call: TRBD2 (7 bases). Trimming took 6 bases from V and 8 from J, leaving 20 bases between them. The CDR3 has 15 residues. The germline V gene encodes CDR1 MDHEN and CDR2 SYDVKM. The CDR3 DNA reads TGTGCCAGCAGCTTCCCCGGGGGGCTAGCCCATGAGCAGTTCTTC. Encoded protein: CASSFPGGLAHEQFF.